The entry below describes one T cell receptor beta chain. What it recognizes is unknown. This specimen belongs to a study of siplizumab effects on memory and regulatory T cells. For every sample, 90,000 to 100,000 TCR templates were assayed. TCRdb's table, derived via immunoSEQ multiplex PCR, lists solely in-frame clones and lacks some. The sample has about 91,000 clones; 93% are singletons. Study-wide points: Solely a minor proportion of alloreactive clones could be assigned to unstimulated subsets.

CDR1 is MNHEY and CDR2 is SVGAGI in the germline V gene. There are 14 residues in the CDR3. J was trimmed by 3 bases and V by 4 bases; bases with no gene match: 3. This rearrangement joins TRBV6-5 to TRBJ2-7; 10 bases are shared with TRBD1. This TCR was recovered from a human donor in good health. Sequenced: CD8+ T cells sorted from blood. CDR3 region: CASSFRDRGYEQYF. CDR3 DNA sequence: TGTGCCAGCAGTTTCCGGGACAGGGGCTACGAGCAGTACTTC.